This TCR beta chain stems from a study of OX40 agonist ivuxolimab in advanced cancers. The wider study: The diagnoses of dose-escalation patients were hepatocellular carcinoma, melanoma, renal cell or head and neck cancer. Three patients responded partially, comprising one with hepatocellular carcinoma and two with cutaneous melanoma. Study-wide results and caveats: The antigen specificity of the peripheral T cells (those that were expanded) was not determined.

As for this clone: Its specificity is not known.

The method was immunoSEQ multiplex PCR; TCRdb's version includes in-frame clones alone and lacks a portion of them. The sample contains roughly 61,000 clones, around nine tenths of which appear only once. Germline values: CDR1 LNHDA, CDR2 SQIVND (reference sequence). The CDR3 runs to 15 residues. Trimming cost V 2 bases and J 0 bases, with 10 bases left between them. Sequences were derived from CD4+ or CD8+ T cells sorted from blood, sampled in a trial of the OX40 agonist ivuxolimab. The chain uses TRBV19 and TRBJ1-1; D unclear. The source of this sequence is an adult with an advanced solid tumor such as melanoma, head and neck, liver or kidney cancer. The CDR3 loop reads CASSIYASMNTEAFF. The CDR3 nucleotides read TGTGCCAGTAGTATATATGCGTCCATGAACACTGAAGCTTTCTTT.